What follows are 20 T cell receptor beta chains derived from one specimen sequenced in a study of Tregs in tolerant kidney transplant recipients. The repertoire was sequenced with immunoSEQ multiplex PCR; TCRdb's copy has only in-frame clones and lacks some. Its table lists 30,000 or so clones. The sample was CD8+ T cells from blood, taken before the transplant. These receptors all stem from a human donor who received a combined kidney and bone marrow transplant.

On this clone itself: The CDR3 end lies 3 residues beyond the end of the read and is filled in from the germline J gene. The chain has TRBV7-8 and TRBJ2-5, with D possibly TRBD1 on 5 matching bases. Trimming left V 0 bases short and J 1 base short, with 6 bases between. The germline V gene encodes CDR1 SGHVS and CDR2 FQNEAQ. The CDR3 length is 14 residues. The part of the CDR3 DNA that was read is TGTGCCAGCAGCTTAGCAGGGGTCCAAGAGACC. It yields the protein CASSLAGVQET. The full CDR3 protein is CASSLAGVQETQYF.

Notes on this clone: The read ends 3 residues early relative to the CDR3; the germline J gene fills the gap. J is TRBJ2-3 and V is TRBV5-1; a weak D match, TRBD2 (5 bases). With 1 base removed from V and 4 bases from J, the gap between germline ends came to 16 bases. Germline assignment: CDR1 SGHRS and CDR2 YFSETQ. The length of the CDR3 is 16 residues. CDR3 DNA, as far as it was read: TGCGCCAGCAGCTTGTCCGAGGGCTTGGAGGCAGATACG. Residues: CASSLSEGLEADT. Given in full, the CDR3 is CASSLSEGLEADTQYF.

A note on this clone: The read is 3 residues too short to cover the CDR3 end, so that end is filled in from the germline J gene. The rearrangement uses TRBV2 and TRBJ2-4; TRBD1 might be the D (6 bases). The CDR3 consists of 16 residues. Germline V gene data show CDR1 as SNHLY and CDR2 as FYNNEI. V was trimmed by 3 bases and J by 6 bases, leaving 18 bases between them. The CDR3: CASSDVATGLLNIQYF. The sequenced part of the CDR3 DNA is TGTGCCAGCAGTGACGTGGCGACAGGCTTATTAAACATT.

Worth noting for this clone: The observed sequence ends 3 residues before the CDR3 terminus, with the missing tail filled in from the germline J gene. The chain couples TRBV5-4 to TRBJ2-3, with 13 positions matching TRBD2. The J segment lost 4 bases and the V segment lost 5 bases, leaving 7 bases of the junction unmatched. The CDR3 has 16 amino acids. Germline CDR1 is SGHNT and CDR2 is YYREEE (reference sequence). This CDR3 is CASSQTSGRLADTQYF. The CDR3 bases that were read are TGTGCCAGCAGTCAGACTAGCGGGAGGTTGGCAGATACG.

The CDR3 sequence: CASSQDIYPSLVTDTQYF. The sequenced CDR3 bases are TGTGCCAGCAGCCAAGATATTTACCCCTCACTTGTAACAGATACG. V and J are TRBV14 and TRBJ2-3; unclear D gene. The read halts 3 residues ahead of the CDR3 end, with the missing end drawn from the germline J gene. Germline CDR1 is SGHDN and CDR2 is FVKESK. The V end lost 0 bases, the J end lost 3 bases, and 19 bases lay between the germline ends. CDR3 length equals 18 residues.

Of note for this clone: The CDR3 is cut off 3 residues early in the read; its end comes from the germline J gene. This chain links TRBV28 with TRBJ2-3; perhaps TRBD1 as D (5 bases). The V gene lost 5 bases and the J gene lost 3 bases, with 15 bases spanning the gap. CDR3 size: 15 residues. Germline loops: CDR1 MDHEN, CDR2 SYDVKM. The CDR3 sequence is CASSQGARLTDTQYF. Incomplete CDR3 DNA: TGTGCCAGCAGTCAAGGGGCGCGTCTTACAGATACG.

On this clone itself: The read halts 3 residues ahead of the CDR3 end, with the missing end drawn from the germline J gene. The chain uses TRBV11-3 and TRBJ2-3, with 8 bases identical to TRBD2. Germline V CDR1 and CDR2: SGHNT, YENEEA. V lost 6 bases to trimming and J lost 4 bases; unmatched junction nucleotides: 6. The CDR3 extends over 14 amino acids. CDR3 in amino acids: CASRQSGSSDTQYF. The covered CDR3 bases are TGTGCCAGCAGACAGAGCGGGAGCTCAGATACG.

The CDR3 sequence: CASSALAGGPSEQFF. The covered CDR3 bases are TGTGCCAGCAGTGCCCTAGCGGGAGGGCCTTCTGAG. This chain connects TRBV2 to TRBJ2-1; 12 bases match TRBD2. With the read ending 3 residues before the CDR3 end, the germline J gene is used to fill in that end. CDR1 and CDR2 from the germline V gene are SNHLY and FYNNEI. Trimming removed 4 bases from V and 9 bases from J; junction bases left unmatched: 7. The CDR3 has 15 residues.

Concerning this clone itself: The CDR3 end falls 3 residues outside the read, so it is completed with the germline J gene. V gene TRBV5-1 combines with J gene TRBJ2-7; D possibly corresponds to TRBD1 (6 bases). Germline loops: CDR1 SGHRS, CDR2 YFSETQ. Trimming cost V 4 bases and J 3 bases, with 20 bases left between them. This CDR3 has 16 residues. CDR3 residues: CASSGNRASAIYEQYF. The covered CDR3 bases are TGCGCCAGCAGCGGAAACAGGGCGAGCGCAATCTACGAG.

Of note for this clone: The read finishes 3 residues shy of the CDR3 end, and the germline J gene is used to complete it. V usage is TRBV5-1 and J usage is TRBJ1-1; 8 bases are a match to TRBD1. The CDR3 loop spans 15 amino acids. The ends lost 0 bases at V and 0 bases at J; junction bases unmatched: 1. Germline V gene sequence: CDR1 SGHRS, CDR2 YFSETQ. The sequenced CDR3 bases are TGCGCCAGCAGCTTGGGACAGGGGATGAACACTGAA. Protein: CASSLGQGMNTE. The whole CDR3 protein reads CASSLGQGMNTEAFF.

To note about this clone: The sequenced fragment ends 3 residues before the CDR3 boundary, so the rest is inferred from the germline J gene. The gene calls are TRBV20-1 and TRBJ2-2; TRBD1 agrees at 7 bases. The germline V gene encodes CDR1 DFQATT and CDR2 SNEGSKA (reference sequence). V dropped 0 bases and J dropped 2; count of bases not matched to a gene: 9. This CDR3 spans 17 amino acids. Partial CDR3 DNA: TGCAGTGCTAGAGATGGACAGGCCTTGTTTAACACCGGGGAG. It is translated as CSARDGQALFNTGE. The full CDR3 reads CSARDGQALFNTGELFF.

A note on this clone: The read ends 3 residues shy of where the CDR3 ends; the end is completed using the germline J gene. This chain joins TRBV3-1 (or the pseudogene TRBV3-2) and TRBJ2-7, with D perhaps given as TRBD1 or TRBD2 (6 bases each). Germline V CDR1 and CDR2: LGHDT, YNNKEL (reference sequence). This CDR3 is built from 16 residues. With 4 bases removed from V and 0 bases from J, the gap between germline ends came to 16 bases. The CDR3 reads CASSPRAGQASYEQYF. The CDR3 bases that were read are TGTGCCAGCAGCCCCCGCGCGGGACAAGCCTCCTACGAG.

The part of the CDR3 DNA that was read is TGTGCCAGCAGCTTAAGGGTAAGCGGTTTTTCCTCTAACGCTGAA. Protein sequence: CASSLRVSGFSSNAE. The full CDR3 protein is CASSLRVSGFSSNAEAFF. This chain uses TRBV13 with TRBJ1-1; D uncertain. The read terminates 3 residues before the CDR3 end, so the remaining end is supplied by the germline J gene. Germline V gene lookup returns CDR1 PRHDT and CDR2 FYEKMQ (reference sequence). Trimming stripped 2 bases from V and 6 bases from J, with 25 bases between. CDR3 length: 18 residues.

Details on this clone: The read is 3 residues too short to cover the CDR3 end, so that end is filled in from the germline J gene. The rearrangement joins TRBV5-5 to TRBJ2-3; D call uncertain. The CDR3 is 11 residues long. The V end was cut by 1 base, the J end by 6 bases, with 3 bases between. Per germline, CDR1 SGHKS and CDR2 YYEKEE (reference sequence). The DNA read from the CDR3 is TGTGCCAGCAGCTTGAGCGATACG. Translated: CASSLSDT. The whole CDR3 reads CASSLSDTQYF. Full variable domain (rest looked up from reference TRBV5-5 and TRBJ2-3): DAGVTQSPTHLIKTRGQQVTLRCSPISGHKSVSWYQQVLGQGPQFIFQYYEKEERGRGNFPDRFSARQFPNYSSELNVNALLLGDSALYLCASSLSDTQYFGPGTRLTVL.

A note on this clone: The read terminates 3 residues before the CDR3 end, so the remaining end is supplied by the germline J gene. The chain employs TRBV28 and TRBJ1-2, with TRBD1 matching over 10 bases. V lost 6 bases, J lost 5 bases, and 3 bases stayed unmatched. Per germline, CDR1 MDHEN and CDR2 SYDVKM. The CDR3 totals 13 residues. CDR3: CASSRTGGYGYTF. CDR3 bases read: TGTGCCAGCAGCCGGACAGGGGGGTATGGC.

As for this clone: The CDR3 end lies 3 residues beyond the end of the read and is filled in from the germline J gene. The chain links TRBV20-1 to TRBJ2-1; 7 nucleotides line up with TRBD2. The CDR3 covers 15 residues. Germline V gene data show CDR1 as DFQATT and CDR2 as SNEGSKA (reference sequence). J lost 2 bases, V lost 0 bases, and 4 bases had no gene match. The chain's CDR3 is CSARERETPYNEQFF. Incomplete CDR3 DNA: TGCAGTGCTAGAGAGCGGGAGACCCCCTACAATGAG.

The part of the CDR3 DNA that was read is TGCGCCAGCAGCCAGGTCGGACTAGCGGGAGGTATCTCCTACGAG. This encodes CASSQVGLAGGISYE. The whole CDR3 sequence is CASSQVGLAGGISYEQYF. The V gene is TRBV4-1, the J gene TRBJ2-7; 14 bases are a match to TRBD2. The sequence runs out 3 residues before the end of the CDR3; the remainder is reconstructed from the germline J gene. After removal of 3 bases from V and 0 bases from J, the junction contained 7 bases not matched to a gene. The germline CDR1 and CDR2 sequences are MGHRA and YSYEKL. The CDR3 is made up of 18 amino acids.

Worth noting for this clone: The missing CDR3 end, 3 residues past where the read stops, is filled in from the germline J gene. The chain couples TRBV20-1 to TRBJ2-7, with TRBD2 as a possible D gene (6 bases). This CDR3 comprises 11 residues. Deletions cut 4 bases from V and 5 bases from J, with 9 bases between. CDR1 and CDR2 from the germline V gene are DFQATT and SNEGSKA (reference sequence). This chain's CDR3 is CSAMEGDEQYF. CDR3 DNA, as far as it was read: TGCAGTGCTATGGAGGGCGACGAG.

On this clone itself: Sequencing ends 3 residues short of the CDR3 end; the germline J gene provides the rest. The gene calls are TRBV19 and TRBJ2-5; tentative D call: TRBD2 (6 bases). Trimming left V 2 bases short and J 5 bases short, with 21 bases between. This CDR3 has 17 residues. The germline V gene has CDR1 LNHDA and CDR2 SQIVND (reference sequence). The CDR3 protein is CASSIISGSGGLETQYF. The CDR3 bases that were read are TGTGCCAGTAGTATAATTAGCGGTTCCGGAGGGCTGGAGACC.

In regard to this clone: The observed sequence ends 3 residues before the CDR3 terminus, with the missing tail filled in from the germline J gene. The chain is built from TRBV7-3 and TRBJ2-3, with TRBD1 as a possible D gene (5 bases). The CDR3 covers 14 residues. CDR1 and CDR2 from the germline V gene are SGHTA and FQGTGA. The sequenced part of the CDR3 DNA is TGTGCCAGCAGCCTGATAGACAGTATGGGCACG. It specifies CASSLIDSMGT. The entire CDR3 reads CASSLIDSMGTQYF.